The T cell receptor beta chain described here comes from a study of cytotoxic CD8 clonotypes in ibrutinib-treated CLL. This table comes from immunoSEQ multiplex PCR, and its TCRdb copy is limited to in-frame clones, with some not included. The repertoire holds some 200,000 clones, approximately 79% seen once, with roughly 11% in the top ten. Germline CDR1 is DFQATT and CDR2 is SNEGSKA (reference sequence). This CDR3 has 11 residues. Deletions cut 4 bases from V and 4 bases from J, with 7 bases between. This chain joins TRBV20-1 and TRBJ2-5; D is unresolved. Sequenced here: PBMCs, sampled after 12 months of ibrutinib treatment. The TCR originated in a human donor with chronic lymphocytic leukemia. CDR3 loop: CSAMAPETQYF. As DNA, the CDR3 is TGCAGTGCTATGGCCCCAGAGACCCAGTACTTC.